This entry lists 12 T cell receptor beta chains sequenced from one sample in a study of blood T cell repertoires in COVID-19. The assay was immunoSEQ multiplex PCR, and TCRdb's table has in-frame clones only and misses some. Among 250,000 to 300,000 clones listed, approximately 81% were seen once. The material sequenced was peripheral blood. The receptor source for this set is an older woman with active or convalescent COVID-19.

This chain joins TRBV27 and TRBJ1-6; 9 bases match TRBD1. The CDR3 loop spans 17 amino acids. Germline CDR1 reads MNHEY; CDR2 reads SMNVEV (reference sequence). V shed 3 bases and J 9 bases; nucleotides not matched to a gene: 12. CDR3 region: CASSFMATGGAGSPLHF. The CDR3 DNA reads TGTGCCAGCAGTTTTATGGCGACAGGGGGGGCCGGTTCACCCCTCCACTTT.

The rearrangement uses TRBV5-1 and TRBJ1-5; D perhaps matches TRBD1 (6 bases). This CDR3 has 15 amino acids. From germline, CDR1 is SGHRS and CDR2 YFSETQ. Trimming removed 0 bases from V and 6 bases from J, with 13 bases in between. The CDR3 bases are TGCGCCAGCAGCTTGGTCGGGGGGCTGACTCAGCCCCAGCATTTT. Protein sequence: CASSLVGGLTQPQHF.

V usage is TRBV5-6 and J usage is TRBJ1-1; 7 bases agree with TRBD1. The CDR3 contains 13 residues. The germline CDR1 and CDR2 sequences are SGHDT and YYEEEE. V trimming: 4 bases; J trimming: 5 bases; junction bases outside the gene matches: 5. CDR3 loop: CASSDTGETEAFF. CDR3 DNA: TGTGCCAGCAGCGATACAGGGGAGACTGAAGCTTTCTTT.

The chain is built from TRBV6-6 and TRBJ1-1; D remains unclear. V lost 0 bases, J lost 13 bases, and 6 bases lay in between. Germline V CDR1 and CDR2: MNHNY, SVGAGI (reference sequence). The CDR3 length is 10 residues. DNA for the CDR3: TGTGCCAGCAGTTACTCGGCTGATTTCTTT. It codes for CASSYSADFF.

This clone was counted a few times. V is TRBV12-5 and J is TRBJ2-1, with 7 nucleotides matching TRBD2. The V gene's germline CDR1 is LGHNT and CDR2 FRNRAP. CDR3 length: 15 amino acids. Trimming cost V 1 base and J 3 bases; bases outside gene matches: 3. The CDR3: CASGLGEGFYNEQFF. DNA for the CDR3: TGTGCTAGTGGTTTGGGGGAGGGGTTCTACAATGAGCAGTTCTTC.

The chain couples TRBV6-6 to TRBJ1-1; D not certain. Germline V gene sequence: CDR1 MNHNY, CDR2 SVGAGI (reference sequence). The CDR3 sequence is 13 residues long. V was cut by 6 bases and J by 2 bases, with 10 bases left in between. This CDR3 reads CASSLTANTEAFF. The CDR3 bases are TGTGCCAGCAGCCTTACAGCCAACACTGAAGCTTTCTTT.

J is TRBJ1-2 and V is TRBV6-2 or TRBV6-3; D unclear. This CDR3 is built from 15 residues. Trimming left V 2 bases short and J 6 bases short, with 16 bases between. Looked up from germline, CDR1 is MNHEY and CDR2 is SVGEGT. CDR3 bases: TGTGCCAGCAGTTACCCCTCGGCGGGTGTCGATGGCTACACCTTC. It yields the protein CASSYPSAGVDGYTF.

The chain's CDR3 is CASSYPERGVTDTQYF. CDR3 bases: TGTGCCAGCAGTTACCCAGAGCGGGGTGTCACAGATACGCAGTATTTT. The chain joins TRBV6-2 or TRBV6-3 to TRBJ2-3, with 7 bases that match TRBD2. The CDR3 is made up of 16 amino acids. Germline CDR1 reads MNHEY; CDR2 reads SVGEGT. V lost 2 bases and J lost 2; bases outside the gene matches: 7.

In its sample, this clone was seen a few times. This chain links TRBV6-5 with TRBJ1-1, with no clear D. The germline V gene encodes CDR1 MNHEY and CDR2 SVGAGI. Trimming stripped 4 bases from V and 0 bases from J, with 9 bases between. The CDR3 covers 14 residues. The DNA of the CDR3 is TGTGCCAGCAGTTTCGGGGAAATGAACACTGAAGCTTTCTTT. As protein: CASSFGEMNTEAFF.

Points on this clone: One junction end does not reproduce the germline sequence, and a read error may be involved. The chain recombines TRBV7-7 with TRBJ2-3, with D tentatively TRBD2 (7 bases). The CDR3 runs 16 residues. Looked up from germline, CDR1 is SSHAT and CDR2 is FNYEAQ (reference sequence). The CDR3 sequence: CASSPGAGAGGDTQYF. The CDR3 DNA follows: TGTGCTAGCAGCCCGGGGGCGGGGGCCGGGGGAGATACGCAGTATTTT.

The sample holds a few counts of this clone. The junction shows a germline mismatch at one end, possibly a read error. CDR3 sequence (DNA): TGCGCCACCGGGGATTCGCGGGACCAGGCACCGCTGGTCTTT. Encoded protein: CATGDSRDQAPLVF. The V call is TRBV10-1, the J call TRBJ1-1, with D perhaps matching TRBD1 (5 bases). Per germline, CDR1 WNHNN and CDR2 SYGVQD (reference sequence). The CDR3 runs to 14 residues.

The gene calls are TRBV10-3 and TRBJ1-1; the D is unclear. V was pared by 0 bases and J by 7 bases, with 9 bases between. Germline CDR1 is ENHRY and CDR2 is SYGVKD. CDR3 length: 13 amino acids. This CDR3 is CAISESESLEAFF. In nucleotides, the CDR3 is TGTGCCATCAGTGAGTCCGAGAGTCTTGAAGCTTTCTTT.